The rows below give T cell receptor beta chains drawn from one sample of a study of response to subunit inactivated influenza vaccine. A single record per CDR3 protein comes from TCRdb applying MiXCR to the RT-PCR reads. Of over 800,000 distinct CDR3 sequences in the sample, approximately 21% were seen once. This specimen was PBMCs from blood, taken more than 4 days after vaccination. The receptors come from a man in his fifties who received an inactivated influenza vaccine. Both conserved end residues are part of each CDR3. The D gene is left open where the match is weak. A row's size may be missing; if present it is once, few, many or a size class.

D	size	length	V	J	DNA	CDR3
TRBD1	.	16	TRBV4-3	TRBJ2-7	TGCGCCAGCAGCCAAGATGTAGGGACAGGTCGCTACGAGCAGTACTTC	CASSQDVGTGRYEQYF
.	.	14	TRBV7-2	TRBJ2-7	TGTGCCAGCAGCTTCACAGGGCCCCTCTACGAGCAGTACTTC	CASSFTGPLYEQYF
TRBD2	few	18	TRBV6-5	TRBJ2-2	TGTGCCAGCAGTTCCGGGACTAGCGGGAGTTCGAACACCGGGGAGCTGTTTTTT	CASSSGTSGSSNTGELFF
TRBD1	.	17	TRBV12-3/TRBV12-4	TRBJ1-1	TGTGCCAGCAATTCCACGGGACAGGCAACTTTGAACACTGAAGCTTTCTTT	CASNSTGQATLNTEAFF
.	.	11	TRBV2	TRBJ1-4	TGTGCCAGCAGTGAGCTCGATAAACTGTTTTTT	CASSELDKLFF
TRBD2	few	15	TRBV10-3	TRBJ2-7	TGTGCCATCAGTGAGGGGGCTAGCGGGAGTTACGAGCAGTACTTC	CAISEGASGSYEQYF
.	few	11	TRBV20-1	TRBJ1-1	TGCAGTGTTTCGGCGAACACTGAAGCTTTCTTT	CSVSANTEAFF
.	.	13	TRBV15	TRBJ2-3	TGTGCCACCAGCAGAGATTCCGGAGATACGCAGTATTTT	CATSRDSGDTQYF
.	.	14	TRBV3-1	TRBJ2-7	TGTGCCAGCAGCCAAGACGTCGACGCGAACGAGCAGTACTTC	CASSQDVDANEQYF
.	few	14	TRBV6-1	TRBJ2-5	TGTGCCAGCAGTAAGACCCAAACGAGGGAGACCCAGTACTTC	CASSKTQTRETQYF
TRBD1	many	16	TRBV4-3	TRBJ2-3	TGCGCCAGCAGCCAAGACCAGGGACAGGGGTTCGATACGCAGTATTTT	CASSQDQGQGFDTQYF
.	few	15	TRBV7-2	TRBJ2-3	TGTGCCAGCACACCCATTACAGGGGGGGCAGATACGCAGTATTTT	CASTPITGGADTQYF
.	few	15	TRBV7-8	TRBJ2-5	TGTGCCAGCAGCCCACCGGGCTACACTCAAGAGACCCAGTACTTC	CASSPPGYTQETQYF
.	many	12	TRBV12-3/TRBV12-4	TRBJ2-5	TGTGCCAGTCCACTAGCTTGGGAGACCCAGTACTTC	CASPLAWETQYF
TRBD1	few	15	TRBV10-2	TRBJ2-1	TGCGCCACCAGTAATCCGGGACAGGGTTACTTTGAGCAGTTCTTC	CATSNPGQGYFEQFF
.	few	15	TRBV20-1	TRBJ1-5	TGCAGTGCTAGGGACTTCCGTACGGGGAATCAGCCCCAGCATTTT	CSARDFRTGNQPQHF
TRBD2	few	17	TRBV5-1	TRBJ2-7	TGCGCCAGCAGCTTAGGACTAGCGGGGGCGAACACCTACGAGCAGTACTTC	CASSLGLAGANTYEQYF
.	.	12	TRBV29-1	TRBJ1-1	TGCAGCGTTGGGGACGGTGACACTGAAGCTTTCTTT	CSVGDGDTEAFF
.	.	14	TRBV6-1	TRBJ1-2	TGTGCCAGCAGTCTGTCAGGGAAACTCTATGGCTACACCTTC	CASSLSGKLYGYTF
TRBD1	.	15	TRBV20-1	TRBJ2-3	TGCAGTGCTAGGGACTCAGGACAGGGCCCAGATACGCAGTATTTT	CSARDSGQGPDTQYF
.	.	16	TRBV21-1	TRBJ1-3	TGTGCCAGCAGCAAAGATAACAGGGCCTCTGGAAACACCATATATTTT	CASSKDNRASGNTIYF
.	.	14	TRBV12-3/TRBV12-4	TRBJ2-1	TGTGCCAGCAGTATCAGGGTGTCCTACAATGAGCAGTTCTTC	CASSIRVSYNEQFF
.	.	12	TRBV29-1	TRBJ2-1	TGCAGCGTTGGGGGGACACTCAATGAGCGGTTCTTC	CSVGGTLNERFF
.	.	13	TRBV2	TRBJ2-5	TGTGCCAGTCGTAGGGTGGGCCGAGAGACCCAGTACTTC	CASRRVGRETQYF
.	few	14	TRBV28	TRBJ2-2	TGTGCCAGCAGTTTACTTTCCCCGACCGGGGAGCTGTTTTTT	CASSLLSPTGELFF
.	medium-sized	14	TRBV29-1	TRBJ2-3	TGCAGCGTTGAGTCCGGGGTAGGCACAGATACGCAGTATTTT	CSVESGVGTDTQYF
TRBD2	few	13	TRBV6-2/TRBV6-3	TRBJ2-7	TGTGCCAACCCCGGGACTAGCGGCTACGAGCAGTACTTC	CANPGTSGYEQYF
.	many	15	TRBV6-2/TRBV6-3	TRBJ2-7	TGTGCCAGCAGTTACTCGAGGCTAGCCACCTACGAGCAGTACTTC	CASSYSRLATYEQYF
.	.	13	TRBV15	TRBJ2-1	TGTGCCACCAGCAGTTCCAACCCCAATGAGCAGTTCTTC	CATSSSNPNEQFF
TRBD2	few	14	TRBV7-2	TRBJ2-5	TGTGCCAGCAGCTTTGCCCTAGCGGGAGAGACCCAGTACTTC	CASSFALAGETQYF
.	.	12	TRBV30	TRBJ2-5	TGTGCCTGCATGCAGGGGGGGATGGCCCAGTACTTC	CACMQGGMAQYF
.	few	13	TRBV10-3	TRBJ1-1	TGTGCCATCAGTGTTGGGGGAGACACTGAAGCTTTCTTT	CAISVGGDTEAFF
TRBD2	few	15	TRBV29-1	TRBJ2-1	TGCAGCGTTGATAAGCGGGGGGGCCGATACAATGAGCAGTTCTTC	CSVDKRGGRYNEQFF
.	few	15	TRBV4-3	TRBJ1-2	TGCGCCAGCAGCCAAGGCGCAGGGCTCGGCTATGGCTACACCTTC	CASSQGAGLGYGYTF
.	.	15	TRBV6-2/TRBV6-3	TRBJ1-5	TGTGCCAGCAGTTACTCGAGGGCAGGCTATCAGCCCCAGCATTTT	CASSYSRAGYQPQHF
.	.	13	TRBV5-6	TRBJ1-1	TGTGCCAGCAGCTTGGATCAGGCCACTGAAGCTTTCTTT	CASSLDQATEAFF
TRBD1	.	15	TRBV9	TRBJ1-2	TGTGCCAGCAGCGTCGGGACAGGGGGTACGTGGGGCTACACCTTC	CASSVGTGGTWGYTF
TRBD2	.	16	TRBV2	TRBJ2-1	TGTGCCAGCAGTGAAGCTTTGGGACTAGCCTCCAATGAGCAGTTCTTC	CASSEALGLASNEQFF
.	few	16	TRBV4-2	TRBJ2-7	TGTGCCAGCAGCCATCTCATCTCCAAACAGGGCCGCGAGCAGTACTTC	CASSHLISKQGREQYF
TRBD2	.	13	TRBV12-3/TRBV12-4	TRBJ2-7	TGTGCCAGCACCCCGGGGGGTCCCTACGAGCAGTACTTC	CASTPGGPYEQYF
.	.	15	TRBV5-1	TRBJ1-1	TGCGCCAGCAGCTTTGGCTGGGGTCGGAACACTGAAGCTTTCTTT	CASSFGWGRNTEAFF
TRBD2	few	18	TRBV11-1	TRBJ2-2	TGTGCCAGCAGCTTTTATCCCCCTAGCGGCTTATACACCGGGGAGCTGTTTTTT	CASSFYPPSGLYTGELFF
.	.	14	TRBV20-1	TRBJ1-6	TGCAGTGCTAGAGTTCGGGCTCGCGATTCACCCCTCCACTTT	CSARVRARDSPLHF
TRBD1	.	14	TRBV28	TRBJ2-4	TGTGCCAGCAGTAGGACAGGGGCGGTAGGCATTCAGTACTTC	CASSRTGAVGIQYF
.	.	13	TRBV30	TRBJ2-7	TGTGCCTGGAGTGTACTCAGGGGTTACGAGCAGTACTTC	CAWSVLRGYEQYF
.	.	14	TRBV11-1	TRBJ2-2	TGTGCCAGCAGCCCTATCGGGGGGCACGGGGAGCTGTTTTTT	CASSPIGGHGELFF
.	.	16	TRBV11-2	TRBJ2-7	TGTGCCAGCAGCTTAGGCATATACGGGAGAGGGGAGGAGCAGTACTTC	CASSLGIYGRGEEQYF
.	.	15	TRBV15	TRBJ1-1	TGTGCCACCAGCAGAGATTTGGGCATGAACACTGAAGCTTTCTTT	CATSRDLGMNTEAFF